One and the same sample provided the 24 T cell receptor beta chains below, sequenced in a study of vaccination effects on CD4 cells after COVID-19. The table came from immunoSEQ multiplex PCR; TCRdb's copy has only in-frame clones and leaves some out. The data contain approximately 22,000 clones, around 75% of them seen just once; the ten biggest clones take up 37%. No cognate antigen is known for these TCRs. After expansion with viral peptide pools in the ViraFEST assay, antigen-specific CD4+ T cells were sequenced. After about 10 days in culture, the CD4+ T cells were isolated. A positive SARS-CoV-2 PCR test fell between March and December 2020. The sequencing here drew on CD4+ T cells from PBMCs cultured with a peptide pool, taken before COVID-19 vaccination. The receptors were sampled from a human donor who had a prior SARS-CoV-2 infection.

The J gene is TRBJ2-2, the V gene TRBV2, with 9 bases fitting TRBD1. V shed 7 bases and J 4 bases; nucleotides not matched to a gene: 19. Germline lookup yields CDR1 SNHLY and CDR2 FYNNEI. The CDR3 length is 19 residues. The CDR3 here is CASNFFPGQGLFGTGELFF. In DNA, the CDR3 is TGTGCCAGCAATTTCTTTCCGGGACAGGGATTGTTCGGCACCGGGGAGCTGTTTTTT.

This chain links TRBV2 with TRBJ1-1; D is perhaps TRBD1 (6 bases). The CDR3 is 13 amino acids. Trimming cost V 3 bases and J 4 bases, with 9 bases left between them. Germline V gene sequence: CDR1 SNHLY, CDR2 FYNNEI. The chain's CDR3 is CASSDRGGTEAFF. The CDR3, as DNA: TGTGCCAGCAGTGATCGAGGGGGCACTGAAGCTTTCTTT.

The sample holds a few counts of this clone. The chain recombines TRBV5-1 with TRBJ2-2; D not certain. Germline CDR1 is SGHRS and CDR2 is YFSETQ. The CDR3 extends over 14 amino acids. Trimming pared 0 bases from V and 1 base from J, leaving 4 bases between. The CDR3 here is CASSLGQNTGELFF. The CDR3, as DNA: TGCGCCAGCAGCTTGGGACAGAACACCGGGGAGCTGTTTTTT.

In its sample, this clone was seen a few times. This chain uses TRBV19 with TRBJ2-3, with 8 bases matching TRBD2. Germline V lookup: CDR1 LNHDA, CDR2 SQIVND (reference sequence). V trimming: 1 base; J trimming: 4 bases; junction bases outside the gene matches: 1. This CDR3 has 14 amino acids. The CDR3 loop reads CASSIGTSPDTQYF. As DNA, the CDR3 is TGTGCCAGTAGTATAGGGACTAGCCCAGATACGCAGTATTTT. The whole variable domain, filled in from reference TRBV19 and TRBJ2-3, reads DGGITQSPKYLFRKEGQNVTLSCEQNLNHDAMYWYRQDPGQGLRLIYYSQIVNDFQKGDIAEGYSVSREKKESFPLTVTSAQKNPTAFYLCASSIGTSPDTQYFGPGTRLTVL.

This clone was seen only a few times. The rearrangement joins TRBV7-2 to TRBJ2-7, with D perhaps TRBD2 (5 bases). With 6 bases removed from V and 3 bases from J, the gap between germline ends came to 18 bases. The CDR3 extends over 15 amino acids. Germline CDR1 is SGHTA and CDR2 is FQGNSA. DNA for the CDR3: TGTGCCAGCAGTCGCGGACTGGCCGGAATCTACGAGCAGTACTTC. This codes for CASSRGLAGIYEQYF. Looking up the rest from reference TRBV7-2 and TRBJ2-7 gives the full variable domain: GAGVSQSPSNKVTEKGKDVELRCDPISGHTALYWYRQSLGQGLEFLIYFQGNSAPDKSGLPSDRFSAERTGGSVSTLTIQRTQQEDSAVYLCASSRGLAGIYEQYFGPGTRLTVT.

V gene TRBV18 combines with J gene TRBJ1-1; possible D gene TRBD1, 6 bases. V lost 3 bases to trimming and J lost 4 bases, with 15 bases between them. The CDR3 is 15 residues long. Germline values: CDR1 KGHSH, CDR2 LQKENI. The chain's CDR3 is CASSPLLGGLTEAFF. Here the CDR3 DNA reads TGTGCCAGCTCACCGCTTTTGGGGGGGCTCACTGAAGCTTTCTTT.

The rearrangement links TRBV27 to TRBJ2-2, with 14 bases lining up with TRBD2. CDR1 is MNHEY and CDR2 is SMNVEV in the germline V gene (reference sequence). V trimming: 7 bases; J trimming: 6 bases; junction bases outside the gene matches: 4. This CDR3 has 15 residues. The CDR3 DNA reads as TGTGCCAGCAAGACTAGCGGGGGGGCCGCCGGGGAGCTGTTTTTT. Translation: CASKTSGGAAGELFF.

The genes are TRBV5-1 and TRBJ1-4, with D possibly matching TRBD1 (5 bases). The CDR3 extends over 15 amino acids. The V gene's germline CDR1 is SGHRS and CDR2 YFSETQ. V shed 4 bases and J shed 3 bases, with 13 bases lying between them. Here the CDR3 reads CASSPSGSPNEKLFF. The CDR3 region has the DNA TGCGCCAGCAGCCCCTCAGGGAGCCCTAATGAAAAACTGTTTTTT.

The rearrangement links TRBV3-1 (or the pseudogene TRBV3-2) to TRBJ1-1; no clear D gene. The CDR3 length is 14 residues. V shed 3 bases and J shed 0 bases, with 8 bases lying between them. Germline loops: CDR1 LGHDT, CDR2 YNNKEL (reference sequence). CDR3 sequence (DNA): TGTGCCAGCAGCCAGCGGGGAGTGAACACTGAAGCTTTCTTT. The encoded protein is CASSQRGVNTEAFF.

CDR3 protein: CASSLDLAGGTDTQYF. For the CDR3, the DNA is TGTGCCAGCAGCTTAGACCTAGCGGGAGGCACAGATACGCAGTATTTT. This chain joins TRBV7-9 and TRBJ2-3; 10 nucleotides match TRBD2. CDR3 length: 16 amino acids. The J segment lost 1 base and the V segment lost 1 base, leaving 2 bases of the junction unmatched. Germline V gives CDR1 SEHNR, CDR2 FQNEAQ (reference sequence). Full variable domain (remainder filled in from reference TRBV7-9 and TRBJ2-3): DTGVSQNPRHKITKRGQNVTFRCDPISEHNRLYWYRQTLGQGPEFLTYFQNEAQLEKSRLLSDRFSAERPKGSFSTLEIQRTEQGDSAMYLCASSLDLAGGTDTQYFGPGTRLTVL.

The CDR3: CATSGPVQETQYF. The CDR3 nucleotides read TGTGCCACCAGTGGGCCCGTCCAAGAGACCCAGTACTTC. V usage is TRBV15 and J usage is TRBJ2-5; D gene uncertain. The V gene's germline CDR1 is LNHNV and CDR2 YYDKDF (reference sequence). V shed 6 bases and J shed 1 base, with 9 bases lying between them. The CDR3 has 13 amino acids.

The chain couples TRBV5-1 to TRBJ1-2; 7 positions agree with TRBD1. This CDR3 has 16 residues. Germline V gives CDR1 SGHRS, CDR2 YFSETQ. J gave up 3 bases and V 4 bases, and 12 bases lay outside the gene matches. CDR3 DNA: TGCGCCAGCAGCGTCGGGACAGTTCCCGTAGACTATGGCTACACCTTC. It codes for CASSVGTVPVDYGYTF. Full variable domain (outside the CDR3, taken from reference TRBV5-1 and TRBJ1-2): KAGVTQTPRYLIKTRGQQVTLSCSPISGHRSVSWYQQTPGQGLQFLFEYFSETQRNKGNFPGRFSGRQFSNSRSEMNVSTLELGDSALYLCASSVGTVPVDYGYTFGSGTRLTVV.

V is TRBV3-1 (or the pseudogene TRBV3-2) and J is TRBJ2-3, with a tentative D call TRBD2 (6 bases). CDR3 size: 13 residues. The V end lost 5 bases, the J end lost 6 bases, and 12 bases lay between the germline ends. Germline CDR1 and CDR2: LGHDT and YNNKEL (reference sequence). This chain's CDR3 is CASSYRELDTQYF. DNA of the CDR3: TGTGCCAGCAGCTACCGGGAGCTCGATACGCAGTATTTT.

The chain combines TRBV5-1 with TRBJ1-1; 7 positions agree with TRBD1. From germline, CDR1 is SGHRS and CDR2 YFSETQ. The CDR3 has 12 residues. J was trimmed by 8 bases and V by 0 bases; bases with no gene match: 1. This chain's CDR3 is CASSLGQGEAFF. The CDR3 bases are TGCGCCAGCAGCTTGGGACAGGGAGAAGCTTTCTTT.

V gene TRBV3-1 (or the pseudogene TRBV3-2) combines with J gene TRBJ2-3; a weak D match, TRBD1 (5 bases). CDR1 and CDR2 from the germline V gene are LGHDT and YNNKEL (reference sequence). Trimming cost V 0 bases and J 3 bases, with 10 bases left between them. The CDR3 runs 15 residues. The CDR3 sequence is CASSQDSGRTDTQYF. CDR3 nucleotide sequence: TGTGCCAGCAGCCAAGATTCAGGGCGGACAGATACGCAGTATTTT.

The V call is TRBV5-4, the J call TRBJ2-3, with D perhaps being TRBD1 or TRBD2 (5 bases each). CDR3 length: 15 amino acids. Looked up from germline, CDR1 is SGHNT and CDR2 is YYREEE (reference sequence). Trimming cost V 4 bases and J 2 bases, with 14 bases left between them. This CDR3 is CASSARGGFTDTQYF. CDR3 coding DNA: TGTGCCAGCAGCGCAAGGGGCGGGTTCACAGATACGCAGTATTTT.

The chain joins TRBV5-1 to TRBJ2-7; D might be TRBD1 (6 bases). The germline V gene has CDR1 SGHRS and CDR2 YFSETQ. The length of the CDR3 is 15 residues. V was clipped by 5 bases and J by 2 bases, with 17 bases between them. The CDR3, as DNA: TGCGCCAGCAGTCGAGGGGGTTCTGATACCTACGAGCAGTACTTC. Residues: CASSRGGSDTYEQYF.

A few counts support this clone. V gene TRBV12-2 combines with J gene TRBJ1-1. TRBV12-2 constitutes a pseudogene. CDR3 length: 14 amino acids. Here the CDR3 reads CASRLAGELSEAFF. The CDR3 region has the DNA TGTGCAAGTCGCTTAGCGGGGGAGCTGTCTGAAGCTTTCTTT.

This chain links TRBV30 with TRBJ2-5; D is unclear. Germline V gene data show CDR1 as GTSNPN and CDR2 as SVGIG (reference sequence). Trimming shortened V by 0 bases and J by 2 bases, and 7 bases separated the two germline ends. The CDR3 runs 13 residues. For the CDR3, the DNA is TGTGCCTGGAGTGTAGCCGTACAAGAGACCCAGTACTTC. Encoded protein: CAWSVAVQETQYF.

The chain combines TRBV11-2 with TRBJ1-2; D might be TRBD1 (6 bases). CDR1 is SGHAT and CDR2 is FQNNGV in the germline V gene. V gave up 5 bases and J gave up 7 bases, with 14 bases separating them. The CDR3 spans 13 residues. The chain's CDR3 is CASSATGSGGYTF. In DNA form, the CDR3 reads TGTGCCAGCAGCGCGACAGGATCAGGTGGCTACACCTTC. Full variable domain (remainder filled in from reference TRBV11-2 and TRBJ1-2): EAGVAQSPRYKIIEKRQSVAFWCNPISGHATLYWYQQILGQGPKLLIQFQNNGVVDDSQLPKDRFSAERLKGVDSTLKIQPAKLEDSAVYLCASSATGSGGYTFGSGTRLTVV.

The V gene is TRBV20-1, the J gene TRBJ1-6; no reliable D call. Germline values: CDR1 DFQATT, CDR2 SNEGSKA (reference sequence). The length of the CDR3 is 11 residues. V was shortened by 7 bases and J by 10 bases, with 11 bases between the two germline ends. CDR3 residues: CSGRSDSPLHF. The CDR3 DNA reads TGCAGTGGACGGTCGGACTCACCCCTCCACTTT.

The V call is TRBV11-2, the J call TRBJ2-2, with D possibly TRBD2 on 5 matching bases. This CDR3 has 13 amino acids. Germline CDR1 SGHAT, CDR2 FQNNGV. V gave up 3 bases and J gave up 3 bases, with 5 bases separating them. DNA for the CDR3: TGTGCCAGCAGCTTGGACTACACCGGGGAGCTGTTTTTT. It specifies CASSLDYTGELFF.

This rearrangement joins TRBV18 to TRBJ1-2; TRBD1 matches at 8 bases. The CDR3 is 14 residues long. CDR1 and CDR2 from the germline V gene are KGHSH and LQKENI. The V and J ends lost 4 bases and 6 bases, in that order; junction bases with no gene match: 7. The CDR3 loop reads CASSLNRGIDGYTF. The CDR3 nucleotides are TGTGCCAGCTCACTAAACAGGGGGATTGATGGCTACACCTTC.

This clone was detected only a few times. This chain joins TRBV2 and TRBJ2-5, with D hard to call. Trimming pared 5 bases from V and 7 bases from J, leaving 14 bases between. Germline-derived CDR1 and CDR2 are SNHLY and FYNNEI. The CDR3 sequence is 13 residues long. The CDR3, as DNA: TGTGCCAGCAGTAGGGCCCCCCCGGGGACCCAGTACTTC. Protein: CASSRAPPGTQYF.